Sequencing of this TCR beta chain was carried out in a study of blood T cells in healthy people across ages. Each donor had approximately 10 milliliters of peripheral blood drawn. No fewer than 5.5 micrograms of total RNA were isolated from every sample. Overall study results and limits: Older age coincided with a roughly linear decline in TCR beta diversity per million T cells.

Germline V lookup: CDR1 SQVTM, CDR2 ANQGSEA. The V end was cut by 6 bases, the J end by 3 bases, with 5 bases between. The CDR3 is 10 residues long. With respect to this clonotype: Its antigen is still unknown.

A second PCR, run for roughly 7 to 11 cycles, used a sample-barcoded 5' primer plus a J-beta primer mix. TCRdb re-derived calls from the 5' RACE reads in MiXCR, one entry per CDR3 protein. The table lists about 930,000 distinct CDR3 sequences, roughly 29% of them singletons. These sequences were also reported in another study, on T cells of mothers and their children. That publication notes: Among related mother-child pairs, overlap was slightly higher than in unrelated pairs, though not significantly.

V and J are TRBV29-1 and TRBJ1-2; no clear D gene. The TCR sequence derives from a middle-aged woman in good health. The sample was blood. The CDR3, as DNA: TGCAGCGTAACAGACTATGGCTACACCTTC. The encoded protein is CSVTDYGYTF.